These 2 T cell receptor beta chains were all obtained from the same sample, sequenced in a study of HIV-infected patients and healthy controls. Each CDR3 protein is one row after TCRdb ran MiXCR on the 5' RACE reads. Altogether around 58,000 distinct CDR3 sequences are present, less than 20% being singletons, with the ten largest covering about 1.5%. The sequenced sample consisted of CD4+ T cells from blood. All receptors derive from a human donor in good health.

This chain connects TRBV12-3 or TRBV12-4 to TRBJ1-5, with D possibly being TRBD1 (6 bases). Deletions cut 6 bases from V and 0 bases from J, with 12 bases between. This CDR3 is built from 15 residues. The CDR3 loop reads CASRWTANSNQPQHF. As DNA, the CDR3 is TGTGCCAGCAGATGGACAGCAAATAGCAATCAGCCCCAGCATTTT.

This clonotype occurred a few times. The genes are TRBV6-5 and TRBJ2-5; 9 bases agree with TRBD1. The CDR3 runs to 14 residues. Germline V CDR1 and CDR2: MNHEY, SVGAGI. The junction had 7 bases not matched to a gene; V was cut back by 5 bases and J by 6 bases. CDR3 sequence (DNA): TGTGCCAGCAGTCCACAGGGGGCCGGTAAGACCCAGTACTTC. The encoded protein is CASSPQGAGKTQYF.